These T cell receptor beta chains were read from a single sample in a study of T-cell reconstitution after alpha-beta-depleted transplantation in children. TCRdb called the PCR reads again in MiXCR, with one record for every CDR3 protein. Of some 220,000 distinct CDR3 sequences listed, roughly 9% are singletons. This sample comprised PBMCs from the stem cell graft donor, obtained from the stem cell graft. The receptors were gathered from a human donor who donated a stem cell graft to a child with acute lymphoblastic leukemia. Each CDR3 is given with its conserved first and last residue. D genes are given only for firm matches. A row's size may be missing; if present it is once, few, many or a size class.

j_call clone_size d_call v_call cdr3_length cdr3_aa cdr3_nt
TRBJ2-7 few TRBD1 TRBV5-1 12 CASRDRAYEQYF TGCGCCAGCCGGGACAGGGCCTACGAGCAGTACTTC
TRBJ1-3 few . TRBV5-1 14 CASSRGISGNTIYF TGCGCCAGCAGCAGAGGGATTTCTGGAAACACCATATATTTT
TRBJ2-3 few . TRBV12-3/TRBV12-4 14 CASGPRGRTDTQYF TGTGCCAGCGGCCCGCGAGGACGCACAGATACGCAGTATTTT
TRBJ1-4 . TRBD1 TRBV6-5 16 CASSYSTGTGYEKLFF TGTGCCAGCAGTTACTCCACCGGGACAGGGTATGAAAAACTGTTTTTT
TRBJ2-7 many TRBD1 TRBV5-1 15 CASSFWTGGSYEQYF TGCGCCAGCAGCTTCTGGACAGGGGGCTCCTACGAGCAGTACTTC
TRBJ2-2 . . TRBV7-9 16 CASSPDWGDFTGELFF TGTGCCAGCAGCCCAGATTGGGGGGATTTCACCGGGGAGCTGTTTTTT
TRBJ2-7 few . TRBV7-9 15 CASSLIIKNSYEQYF TGTGCCAGCAGCTTAATCATAAAGAACTCCTACGAGCAGTACTTC
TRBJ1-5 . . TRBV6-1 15 CASRRGKRSNQPQHF TGTGCCAGCAGACGAGGAAAGCGGAGCAATCAGCCCCAGCATTTT
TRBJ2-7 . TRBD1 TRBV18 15 CASSPGQGDPYEQYF TGTGCCAGCTCACCGGGACAGGGGGACCCCTACGAGCAGTACTTC
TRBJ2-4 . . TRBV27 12 CATRGTKNIQYF TGTGCCACCCGAGGGACCAAAAACATTCAGTACTTC
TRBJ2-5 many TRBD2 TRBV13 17 CASSELAGENMGETQYF TGTGCCAGCAGCGAACTAGCGGGGGAGAATATGGGGGAGACCCAGTACTTC
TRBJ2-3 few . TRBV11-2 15 CASSLWGGASDTQYF TGTGCCAGCAGCTTATGGGGGGGGGCATCAGATACGCAGTATTTT
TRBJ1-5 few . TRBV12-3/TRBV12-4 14 CASSFGGSYQPQHF TGTGCCAGCAGTTTTGGGGGGTCTTATCAGCCCCAGCATTTT
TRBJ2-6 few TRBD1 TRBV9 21 CASSVATGQGSYGSGANVLTF TGTGCCAGCAGCGTAGCTACGGGACAGGGGAGTTACGGCTCTGGGGCCAACGTCCTGACTTTC
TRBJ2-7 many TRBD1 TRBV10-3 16 CAISEPGTGNFYEQYF TGTGCCATCAGTGAACCCGGGACAGGGAACTTCTACGAGCAGTACTTC
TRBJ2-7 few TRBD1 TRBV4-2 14 CASSQDDRGYEQYF TGTGCCAGCAGCCAAGATGACAGGGGTTACGAGCAGTACTTC
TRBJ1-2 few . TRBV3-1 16 CASSQDMVRGARGYTF TGTGCCAGCAGCCAAGATATGGTACGGGGGGCGCGCGGCTACACCTTC
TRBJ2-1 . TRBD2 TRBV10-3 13 CAISESTSGGEFF TGTGCCATCAGTGAGTCGACTAGCGGGGGGGAGTTCTTC
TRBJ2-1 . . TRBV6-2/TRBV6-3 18 CASSGTKPAQRSYNEQFF TGTGCCAGCAGTGGGACAAAACCGGCCCAAAGATCCTACAATGAGCAGTTCTTC
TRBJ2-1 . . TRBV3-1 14 CASSRDASYNEQFF TGTGCCAGCAGCCGGGACGCCTCCTACAATGAGCAGTTCTTC
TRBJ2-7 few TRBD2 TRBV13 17 CASSLGGRAGASYEQYF TGTGCCAGCAGCTTAGGCGGGCGAGCGGGGGCCTCCTACGAGCAGTACTTC
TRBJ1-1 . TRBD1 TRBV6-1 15 CASKSGQGANTEAFF TGTGCCAGCAAATCGGGACAGGGGGCGAACACTGAAGCTTTCTTT
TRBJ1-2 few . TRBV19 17 CASSIVQGVKGAYGYTF TGTGCCAGTAGTATAGTTCAGGGAGTGAAAGGAGCATATGGCTACACCTTC
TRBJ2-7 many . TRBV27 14 CASSRGGRTYEQYF TGTGCCAGCAGTCGTGGGGGCCGAACCTACGAGCAGTACTTC
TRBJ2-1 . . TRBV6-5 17 CASSYSTGRLSYNEQFF TGTGCCAGCAGTTACTCGACCGGGAGACTTTCCTACAATGAGCAGTTCTTC
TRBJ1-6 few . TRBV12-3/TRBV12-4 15 CASRQHGTDYSPLHF TGTGCCAGCAGACAACACGGGACTGACTATTCACCCCTCCACTTT
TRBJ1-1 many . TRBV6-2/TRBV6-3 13 CASSYGGGTEAFF TGTGCCAGCAGTTACGGGGGAGGCACTGAAGCTTTCTTT
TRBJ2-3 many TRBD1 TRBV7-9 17 CASSLGTGGAGTDTQYF TGTGCCAGCAGCTTAGGAACAGGGGGCGCGGGTACAGATACGCAGTATTTT
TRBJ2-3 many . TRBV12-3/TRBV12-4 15 CASRGWGGLTDTQYF TGTGCCAGCAGAGGATGGGGGGGGCTTACGGATACGCAGTATTTT